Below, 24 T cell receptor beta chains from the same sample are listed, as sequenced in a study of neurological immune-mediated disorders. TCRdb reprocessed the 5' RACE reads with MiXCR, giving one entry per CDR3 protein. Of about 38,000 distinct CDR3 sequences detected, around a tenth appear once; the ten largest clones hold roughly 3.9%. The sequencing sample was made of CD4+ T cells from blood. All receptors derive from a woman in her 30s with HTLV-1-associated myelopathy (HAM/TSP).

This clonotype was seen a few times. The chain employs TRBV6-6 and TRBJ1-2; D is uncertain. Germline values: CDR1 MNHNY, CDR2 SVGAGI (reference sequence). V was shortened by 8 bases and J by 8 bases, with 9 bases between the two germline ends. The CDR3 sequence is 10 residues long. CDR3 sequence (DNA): TGTGCCAGCGGTTTTGTCGGCTACACCTTC. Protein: CASGFVGYTF.

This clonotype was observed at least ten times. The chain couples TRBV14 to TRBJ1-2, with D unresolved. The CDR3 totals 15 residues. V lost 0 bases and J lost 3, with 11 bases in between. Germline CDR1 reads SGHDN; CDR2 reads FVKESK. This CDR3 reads CASSQDPWDDYGYTF. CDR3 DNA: TGTGCCAGCAGCCAAGATCCATGGGATGACTATGGCTACACCTTC.

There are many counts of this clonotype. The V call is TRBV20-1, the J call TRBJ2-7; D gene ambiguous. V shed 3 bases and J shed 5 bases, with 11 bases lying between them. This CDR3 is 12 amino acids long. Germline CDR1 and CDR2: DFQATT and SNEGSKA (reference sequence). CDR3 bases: TGCAGTGCTAGGATTAGCAGCGACGAGCAGTACTTC. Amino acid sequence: CSARISSDEQYF.

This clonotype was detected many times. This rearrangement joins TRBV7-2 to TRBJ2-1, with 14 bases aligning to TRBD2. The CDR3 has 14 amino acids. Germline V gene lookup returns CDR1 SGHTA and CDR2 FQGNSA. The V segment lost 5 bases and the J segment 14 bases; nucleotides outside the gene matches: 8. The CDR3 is CASSLWTSGGLEFF. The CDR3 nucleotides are TGTGCCAGCAGCCTATGGACTAGCGGGGGGTTAGAGTTCTTC.

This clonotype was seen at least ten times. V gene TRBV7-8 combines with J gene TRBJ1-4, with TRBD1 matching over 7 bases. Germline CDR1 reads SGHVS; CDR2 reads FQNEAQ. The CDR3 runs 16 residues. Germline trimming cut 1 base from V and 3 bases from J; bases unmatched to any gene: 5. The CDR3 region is CASSLGQGPANEKLFF. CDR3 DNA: TGTGCCAGCAGCTTAGGACAGGGACCGGCTAATGAAAAACTGTTTTTT.

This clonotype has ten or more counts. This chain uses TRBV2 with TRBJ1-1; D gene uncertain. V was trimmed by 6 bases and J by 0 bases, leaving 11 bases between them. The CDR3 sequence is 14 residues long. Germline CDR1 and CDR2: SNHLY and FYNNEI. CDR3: CASSTFSMNTEAFF. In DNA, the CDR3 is TGTGCCAGCAGCACATTTTCTATGAACACTGAAGCTTTCTTT. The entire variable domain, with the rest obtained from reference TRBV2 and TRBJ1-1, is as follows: EPEVTQTPSHQVTQMGQEVILRCVPISNHLYFYWYRQILGQKVEFLVSFYNNEISEKSEIFDDQFSVERPDGSNFTLKIRSTKLEDSAMYFCASSTFSMNTEAFFGQGTRLTVV.

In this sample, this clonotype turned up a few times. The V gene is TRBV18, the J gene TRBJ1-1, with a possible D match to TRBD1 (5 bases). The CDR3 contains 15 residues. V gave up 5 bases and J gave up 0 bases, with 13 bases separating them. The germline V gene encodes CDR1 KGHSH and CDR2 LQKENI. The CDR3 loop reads CASSNPGLLNTEAFF. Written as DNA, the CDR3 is TGTGCCAGCTCAAATCCGGGACTCCTGAACACTGAAGCTTTCTTT.

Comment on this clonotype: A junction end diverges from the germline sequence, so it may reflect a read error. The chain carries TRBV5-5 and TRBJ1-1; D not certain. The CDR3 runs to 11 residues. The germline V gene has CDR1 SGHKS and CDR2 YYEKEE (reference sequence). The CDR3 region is CASNLEGVAFF. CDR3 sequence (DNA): TGTGCCAGCAACTTGGAAGGAGTGGCTTTCTTT.

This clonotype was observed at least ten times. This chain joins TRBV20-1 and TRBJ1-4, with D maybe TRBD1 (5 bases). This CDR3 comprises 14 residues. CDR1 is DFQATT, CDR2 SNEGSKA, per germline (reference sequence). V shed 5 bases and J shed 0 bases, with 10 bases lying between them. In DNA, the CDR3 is TGCAGTGCTGCTCAGGGTGCAACTAATGAAAAACTGTTTTTT. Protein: CSAAQGATNEKLFF.

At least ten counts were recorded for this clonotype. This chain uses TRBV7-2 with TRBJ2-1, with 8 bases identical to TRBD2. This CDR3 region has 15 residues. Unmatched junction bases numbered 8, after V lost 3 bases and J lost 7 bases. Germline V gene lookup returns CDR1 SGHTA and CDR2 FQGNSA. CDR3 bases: TGTGCCAGCAGCTTCACGGGGGGGGGAGGTAATGAGCAGTTCTTC. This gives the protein CASSFTGGGGNEQFF.

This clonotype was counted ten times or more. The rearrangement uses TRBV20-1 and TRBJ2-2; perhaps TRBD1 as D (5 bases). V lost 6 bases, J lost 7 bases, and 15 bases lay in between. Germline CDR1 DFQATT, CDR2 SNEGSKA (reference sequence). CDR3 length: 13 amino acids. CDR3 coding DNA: TGCAGTGCCTTGACAGATTGGAGCGGGGAGCTGTTTTTT. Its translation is CSALTDWSGELFF.

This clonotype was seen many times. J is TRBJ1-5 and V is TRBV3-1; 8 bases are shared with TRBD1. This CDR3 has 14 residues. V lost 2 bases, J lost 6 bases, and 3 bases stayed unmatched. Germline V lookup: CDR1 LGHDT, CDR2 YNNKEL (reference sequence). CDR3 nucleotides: TGTGCCAGCAGCCAACGGACAGGGAGTCAGCCCCAGCATTTT. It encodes CASSQRTGSQPQHF.

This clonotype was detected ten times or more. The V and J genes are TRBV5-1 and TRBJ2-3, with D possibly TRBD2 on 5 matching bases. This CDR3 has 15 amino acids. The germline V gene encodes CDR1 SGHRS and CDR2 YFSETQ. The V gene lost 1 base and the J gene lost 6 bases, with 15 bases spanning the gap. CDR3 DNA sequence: TGCGCCAGCAGCTTGAGCTCGTCTAGCCACGATACGCAGTATTTT. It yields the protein CASSLSSSSHDTQYF.

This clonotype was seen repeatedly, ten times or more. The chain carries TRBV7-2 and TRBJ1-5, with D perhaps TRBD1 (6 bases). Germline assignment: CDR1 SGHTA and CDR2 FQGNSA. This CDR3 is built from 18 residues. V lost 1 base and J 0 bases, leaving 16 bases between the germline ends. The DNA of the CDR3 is TGTGCCAGCAGCTTAGAGCCGGGGACACCTTATAGCAATCAGCCCCAGCATTTT. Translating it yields CASSLEPGTPYSNQPQHF. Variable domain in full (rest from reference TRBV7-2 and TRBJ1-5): GAGVSQSPSNKVTEKGKDVELRCDPISGHTALYWYRQSLGQGLEFLIYFQGNSAPDKSGLPSDRFSAERTGGSVSTLTIQRTQQEDSAVYLCASSLEPGTPYSNQPQHFGDGTRLSIL.

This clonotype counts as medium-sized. The chain's CDR3 is CASSSAGLAGGGDEQFF. CDR3 nucleotides: TGTGCCAGCAGCTCGGCGGGACTAGCGGGGGGGGGCGATGAGCAGTTCTTC. This sequence joins TRBV7-6 and TRBJ2-1; 16 bases are shared with TRBD2. This CDR3 has 17 amino acids. CDR1 and CDR2 from the germline V gene are SGHVS and FNYEAQ. Losses at the gene ends were 4 bases for V and 8 bases for J; bases not matched to a gene: 8.

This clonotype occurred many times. The CDR3: CASSPQLADTGELFF. In DNA, the CDR3 is TGCGCCAGCAGCCCCCAACTAGCGGACACCGGGGAGCTGTTTTTT. The chain couples TRBV5-1 to TRBJ2-2; 8 bases align to TRBD2. Germline CDR1 and CDR2: SGHRS and YFSETQ. V shed 4 bases, J shed 3 bases, and the junction held 5 bases outside the gene matches. CDR3 size: 15 residues.

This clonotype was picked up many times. The CDR3 region has the DNA TGTGCCAGCAGGGATATGAAACAGGGGTATAATTCACCCCTCCACTTT. It translates to CASRDMKQGYNSPLHF. The chain is built from TRBV6-1 and TRBJ1-6; TRBD1 matches at 7 bases. This CDR3 is built from 16 residues. The germline gives CDR1 MNHNS, CDR2 SASEGT. V trimming: 6 bases; J trimming: 4 bases; junction bases outside the gene matches: 9.

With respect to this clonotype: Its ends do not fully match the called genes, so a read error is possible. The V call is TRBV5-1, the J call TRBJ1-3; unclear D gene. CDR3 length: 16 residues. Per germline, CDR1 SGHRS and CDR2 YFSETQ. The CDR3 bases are TGCGCCAGCAGCTGGAACAGTCGAGTCTCTGGAAACACCACATATTTT. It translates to CASSWNSRVSGNTTYF.

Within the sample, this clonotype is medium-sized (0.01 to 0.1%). CDR3 loop: CASSYMDTQYF. The CDR3 DNA sequence: TGTGCCAGCAGCTATATGGATACGCAGTATTTT. The chain couples TRBV11-2 to TRBJ2-3; D gene uncertain. Germline V CDR1 and CDR2: SGHAT, FQNNGV. The CDR3 totals 11 residues. Trimming left V 4 bases short and J 6 bases short, with 5 bases between.

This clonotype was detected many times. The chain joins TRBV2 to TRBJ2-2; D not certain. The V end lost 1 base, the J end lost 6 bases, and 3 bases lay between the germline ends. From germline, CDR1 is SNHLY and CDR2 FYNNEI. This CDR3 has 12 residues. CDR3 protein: CASSEDSGELFF. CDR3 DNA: TGTGCCAGCAGTGAAGACTCCGGGGAGCTGTTTTTT.

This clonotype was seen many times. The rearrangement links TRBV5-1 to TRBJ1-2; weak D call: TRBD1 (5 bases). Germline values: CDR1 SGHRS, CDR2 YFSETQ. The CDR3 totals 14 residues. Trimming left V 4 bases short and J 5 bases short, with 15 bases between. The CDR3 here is CASSPGRSLYGYTF. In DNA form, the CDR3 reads TGCGCCAGCAGCCCGGGACGGTCTCTTTATGGCTACACCTTC.

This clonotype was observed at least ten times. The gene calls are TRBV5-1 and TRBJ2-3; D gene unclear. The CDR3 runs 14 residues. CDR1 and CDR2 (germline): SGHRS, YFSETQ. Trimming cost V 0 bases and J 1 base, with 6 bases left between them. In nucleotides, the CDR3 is TGCGCCAGCAGCTTGGTGCGAGGCACAGATACGCAGTATTTT. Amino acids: CASSLVRGTDTQYF.

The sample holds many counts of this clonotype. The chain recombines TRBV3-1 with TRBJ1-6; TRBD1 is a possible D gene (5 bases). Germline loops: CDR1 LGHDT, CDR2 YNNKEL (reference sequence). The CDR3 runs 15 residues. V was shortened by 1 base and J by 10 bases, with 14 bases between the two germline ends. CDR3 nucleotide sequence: TGTGCCAGCAGCCAAGGAAGGGACCGCGCCTCACCCCTCCACTTT. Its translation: CASSQGRDRASPLHF. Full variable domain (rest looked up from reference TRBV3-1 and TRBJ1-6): DTAVSQTPKYLVTQMGNDKSIKCEQNLGHDTMYWYKQDSKKFLKIMFSYNNKELIINETVPNRFSPKSPDKAHLNLHINSLELGDSAVYFCASSQGRDRASPLHFGNGTRLTVT.

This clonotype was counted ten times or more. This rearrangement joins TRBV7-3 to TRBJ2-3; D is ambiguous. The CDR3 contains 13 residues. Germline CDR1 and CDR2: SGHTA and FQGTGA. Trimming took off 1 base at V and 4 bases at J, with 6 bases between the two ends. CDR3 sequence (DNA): TGTGCCAGCAGCTTAAATTCAGCAGATACGCAGTATTTT. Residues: CASSLNSADTQYF.